One TCR beta chain is described in this entry. Constant-segment primers served in 5'RACE that generated TCR alpha and TCR beta cDNA libraries bearing sample barcodes and UMIs. TCRdb reprocessed the 5' RACE reads with MiXCR, giving one entry per CDR3 protein. The sample includes about 320,000 distinct CDR3 sequences, 13% to 15% of them seen just once. This record comes from a study of T-cell memory formation after mild COVID-19. This sequence was found in a man between 18 and 29 years old who had mild COVID-19 (a few samples of this study predate the infection). Cell type and time point are not known. Sample: PBMCs or a T cell subset sorted from them (not recorded which).

The CDR3 DNA reads TGTGCCAGCAGGGGGTTCGAGACCCAGTACTTC. Protein: CASRGFETQYF. V gene TRBV5-8 combines with J gene TRBJ2-5; D is unclear. The CDR3 length is 11 residues. Germline lookup yields CDR1 SGHTS and CDR2 YDEGEE. Trimming took 5 bases from V and 5 from J, leaving 7 bases between them.